This TCR beta chain originates from a study of post-analysis software for immune sequencing data. Regarding the study as a whole: Among five TRBV segments more frequent in patients than controls were TRBV5-6, TRBV5-1 and TRBV20-1. The authors found that F measure strongly co-clustered same-batch samples.

Libraries were made from TCR beta cDNA, and they carried unique molecular identifiers. TCRdb called the PCR reads again in MiXCR, with one record for every CDR3 protein. The sample records over 700,000 distinct CDR3 sequences, 25% to 30% being singletons. Regarding this clonotype: What it binds is unknown.

Losses at the gene ends were 5 bases for V and 0 bases for J; bases not matched to a gene: 6. This CDR3 contains 15 residues. CDR1 and CDR2 (germline): SEHNR, FQNEAQ (reference sequence). This TCR came from a girl between 10 and 17 years old with multiple sclerosis. Sequencing was performed on blood. The chain carries TRBV7-9 and TRBJ2-5, with 7 positions matching TRBD2. This CDR3 reads CASSRLAGDQETQYF. The CDR3 bases are TGTGCCAGCAGCCGTCTCGCGGGGGACCAAGAGACCCAGTACTTC.